The present entry profiles one T cell receptor beta chain with its context. Its antigen is not known. This entry comes from a study of long-term antiretroviral therapy in people with HIV. Findings and limits, study-wide: All time points showed a repertoire dominated by clones expanded before ART. Once patients were on ART, diversity went higher but still fell short of transplant donor controls.

HIV-positive participants all received treatment in the United States. Every specimen held between about 0.9-10 million cryopreserved PBMC. These were thawed and washed before DNA extraction. The CDR3 has 12 amino acids. V gave up 4 bases and J gave up 3 bases, with 8 bases separating them. The germline V gene has CDR1 GTSNPN and CDR2 SVGIG (reference sequence). Survey level was the resolution at which the v3.0 immunoSEQ assay ran. Data came from immunoSEQ multiplex PCR; TCRdb stores just in-frame clones and leaves some out. The sample records over 15,000 clones, 60% to 80% being singletons. The clonotype was recovered from a man aged 25-45 years with HIV. This material consisted of unsorted PBMCs, taken roughly 2.2 years before starting antiretroviral therapy. The rearrangement uses TRBV30 and TRBJ2-3; no clear D gene. Here the CDR3 DNA reads TGTGCCTGGACTCAAGAGACAGATACGCAGTATTTT. Protein sequence: CAWTQETDTQYF.